This record covers a single T cell receptor beta chain. The data are from a study of blood T cell repertoires in COVID-19. V was trimmed by 0 bases and J by 4 bases, leaving 7 bases between them. Germline V CDR1 and CDR2: MNHEY, SVGAGI. The CDR3 runs to 14 residues. Generated by immunoSEQ multiplex PCR, the TCRdb table keeps only in-frame clones and is missing some. The repertoire consists of 200,000 to 250,000 clones, with approximately 80% occurring once and the leading ten covering about 9.6%. Sample: peripheral blood. The rearrangement links TRBV6-5 to TRBJ1-5; D is unclear. This receptor was identified in a man older than 75 with acute or convalescent COVID-19. CDR3 region: CASSYSGVNQPQHF. For the CDR3, the DNA is TGTGCCAGCAGTTACTCAGGAGTAAATCAGCCCCAGCATTTT.